This record covers a single TCR beta chain. This clonotype was picked up many times. This receptor's antigen is unknown. No base-level quality is on record; no much larger clone is a single base apart. This sample is part of a study of early T cells in non-severe SARS-CoV-2 infection (dated by TCRdb to the early 2020s). About the study as a whole: TCR sequencing used bulk RNA from unsorted whole blood, so alpha and beta chains could not be paired.

The receptor library was made with 5' RACE. The reads were generated on a NextSeq 500. The TCR library protocol attached unique molecular identifiers to individual cDNA molecules to correct for sequencing error and PCR bias. Both TCR alpha and beta chains were sequenced, and tight co-correlation was observed between alpha and beta sequence abundances in each sample. As for how the authors treated the data: Decombinator V4 was used to perform V gene, J gene and CDR3 annotation of TCR sequences. Expanded TCRs were defined as changing significantly between any two time points under a Poisson model with p below 0.0001. TCR abundances were normalised to the total number of TCRs sequenced per sample and were expressed as counts per million. TRAV1-2 paired with TRAJ12, TRAJ20 or TRAJ33 defined MAIT TCRs, while TRAV10 paired with TRAJ18 defined iNKT TCRs. A search of VDJdb, accessed on 1 November 2021, was run for TCRs annotated to CMV, EBV and SARS-CoV-2, with TCRs annotated for multiple antigens excluded. Starting from the raw public reads, TCRdb applied fastp trimming at Q25, assembled clones with MiXCR and retained in-frame beta chains. Entries that share a CDR3 protein sequence are merged under the most common genes and DNA. These V and J calls are TCRdb output, not the study's own analysis. In this sample the table shows approximately 32,000 distinct CDR3 sequences, about 3.8% of which occur a single time. The ten largest clones represent roughly 8.2% of the sample.

This was a case-control study nested in a cohort of healthcare workers in London, UK, who had nasopharyngeal swab PCR tests and blood samples taken every week. Healthcare workers were enrolled in the week of the UK lockdown, from 23 to 31 March 2020, and were followed every week for up to roughly 15 weeks. The CDR3, from cysteine to phenylalanine, totals 14 residues. Here the CDR3 DNA is all that survives: 42 bases in frame from base 1. Broad study findings and their caveats: VDJdb matching was skewed toward anti-spike CD8 responses and likely underestimated virus-specific expansions, missing private and CD4 specificities.

The specimen sequenced was whole blood. The sequence derives from an adult who was a healthcare worker with PCR-confirmed SARS-CoV-2 infection or an uninfected control (not recorded which). The V and J segments used are TRBV21-1 and TRBJ2-1; no check of the table's D call, TRBD2, against the DNA was made. TRBV21-1 represents a pseudogene. The CDR3 protein sequence reads: CASSLFREGNEQFF. The DNA sequence follows: TGTGCCAGCAGCCTCTTCAGGGAGGGCAATGAGCAGTTCTTC.